The sequence of this TCR beta chain was determined in a study of identical twins. Study-wide results and caveats: The study found excess low generation probability among twin-shared out-of-frame alpha sequences.

Carrying unique molecular identifiers, the cDNA also gained a universal primer site through template switching. Using its own MiXCR run on the 5' RACE reads, TCRdb lists one record per CDR3 protein. Of 500,000 to 700,000 distinct CDR3 sequences detected, about 7% appear once; the ten largest clones hold 1.6%. Germline CDR1 reads SGHVS; CDR2 reads FQNEAQ. The V end lost 4 bases, the J end lost 2 bases, and 15 bases lay between the germline ends. The CDR3 length is 15 residues. On this clonotype: Its antigen is not identified.

All donors were healthy, and all were Caucasian. This sample was shared with a second study, whose subject was yellow fever vaccine responses in identical twins. From that second work: On the reported evidence, twins' vaccine T cell responses seemed partly convergent and partly personalized.

The sequenced material came from PBMCs. The chain links TRBV7-8 to TRBJ2-7; a possible D gene is TRBD2 (5 bases). This TCR derives from a woman under 30 in good health. In DNA, the CDR3 is TGTGCCAGCAGCTCAACATGGACTCCCCCCTACGAGCAGTACTTC. This sequence encodes CASSSTWTPPYEQYF.